This TCR beta chain was captured in a study of blood T cells in healthy people across ages (dated by TCRdb to the mid-2010s). For the study in its entirety: In model experiments, template switching captured about one uniquely barcoded TCR beta cDNA molecule for every two T cells. Using deep sequencing normalized with unique cDNA molecular identifiers, the study measured how TCR beta repertoire diversity changes with age. The donors were divided into four age groups: young (average roughly 15 years), middle-aged (roughly 42), aged (around 67) and long-lived (about 80). To avoid experimental bias, donors of different ages were randomly spread across the sequencing lanes. For two donors (one aged 18 to 30 and one aged 80 or older), the study analyzed two additional independent replicas of 1 million unique cDNA reads from the same blood draw. What the research found in general, with its limitations: The long-lived group showed more naive CD4+ T cells, fewer expanded clones and increased TCR diversity than the aged group, suggesting age selection. There was a strong correlation between observed TCR beta diversity and the percentage of naive T cells measured by flow cytometry. Conclusive comparison of naive and antigen-experienced compartments was prevented by the profiling of bulk unsorted PBMCs. Observed TCR beta diversity per million T cells fell roughly linearly with age, and a significant reduction was already apparent by age roughly 40. The CMV infection status of donors was not known, potentially confounding age-related changes in expanded clonotypes. Estimates of total diversity based on one million sequenced T cells were regarded as lower bounds and as underestimates.

V and J lose 0 bases and 12 bases, and a span of 8 bases separates them. Measured from the cysteine to the phenylalanine, the CDR3 is 11 residues long. Of all the DNA, just the CDR3 is kept, 33 bases in frame from base 1. This clonotype was counted a few times. Its specific antigen is unknown. Base qualities were left out, and no much larger clone turns up one base away. The method was 5' RACE. The instrument given in TCRdb is Illumina HiSeq 2500. A second PCR of about 7 to 12 cycles was performed with a sample-barcoded 5' primer and a J-beta primer mix. A template-switch 5' adaptor carrying 12 random nucleotides introduced a unique molecular identifier onto each TCR beta cDNA molecule. At least 2.5 million CDR3-containing paired-end reads were obtained from each sample. All of the RNA was converted into first-strand cDNA using the Mint cDNA synthesis kit, with a TRBC-specific oligonucleotide serving as the primer. Following uracil-DNA glycosylase treatment, all cDNA underwent a first 18-cycle PCR with the universal primers M1SS and BC2_uni_R. The authors' pipeline ran thus. Each sample was normalized by randomly selecting 1 million high-quality reads, each carrying a distinct molecular identifier. Reads with shared molecular identifiers were discarded instead of being binned into consensus sequences. MiTCR, run with a Q25 quality threshold and the strictest error-elimination algorithm, handled CDR3 identification, clonotype clustering and error correction. A nonparametric unseen species model using Euler transformation provided a lower-bound estimate of total TCR beta diversity. TCRdb reprocessed the public reads (quality trimming at Q25 with fastp, clone calling with MiXCR) and kept in-frame beta chains. Records with the same CDR3 protein are collapsed into one entry carrying the most frequent genes and DNA. The V and J calls here are based on TCRdb, not the publication. Within this sample are approximately 320,000 distinct CDR3 sequences, with 25% to 30% of them counted one time only. 29% of the sample belongs to the ten largest clones.

The approximately 41 donors, aged about 6 to 90 years, were systemically healthy Caucasian individuals from Russia. Around 10 milliliters of peripheral blood were collected from each donor into EDTA-treated Vacutainer tubes. PBMCs were isolated by Ficoll-Paque density-gradient centrifugation, with at least 6.5 million obtained per sample. Trizol reagent was used to extract total RNA from the PBMCs, yielding at least 6 micrograms per sample. For every donor, flow cytometry on a PBMC aliquot measured the percentage of naive CD45RAhigh/CD27high T cells. This clonotype was sampled from an older woman in good health. The sequence joins TRBV12-3 or TRBV12-4 to TRBJ1-2; the D gene cannot be named for sure. The sample comprised blood. The CDR3 region has the sequence CASSLADLHTF. In nucleotide form, the sequence is TGTGCCAGCAGTTTAGCGGATTTGCACACCTTC.